Listed below are T cell receptor beta chains from one sample, sequenced in a study of T cell repertoires in cytomegalovirus infection. TCRdb processed the reads anew with MiXCR; each CDR3 protein has one entry. The profile shows some 230,000 distinct CDR3 sequences, over 20% of them singletons. The specimen was CD8+ T cells from PBMCs. The receptor set was obtained from a human donor in good health (CMV status not recorded). Some clones in this sample may be carry-over from other donors' samples. The CDR3 runs from the conserved cysteine through the conserved F or W. The D gene is left open where the match is weak. The listing skips clone size in some rows; elsewhere it reads once, few, many or a size class.

>.|many|TRBV7-8|TRBJ2-5
TGTGCCAGCAGCTTAGGCGCGGGAGAGACCCAGTACTTC
CASSLGAGETQYF
>.|.|TRBV4-1|TRBJ1-4
TGCGCCAGCAGCCAGGAATGGACAGAGTACCTTGGACTGTTTTTT
CASSQEWTEYLGLFF
>TRBD2|many|TRBV7-2|TRBJ2-1
TGTGCCAGCAGCTTTAGCGGGGGGGCCGGTAATGAGCAGTTCTTC
CASSFSGGAGNEQFF
>.|.|TRBV7-6|TRBJ1-1
TGTGCCAGCAGCTTAGGGGCAGGAGAGTACACTGAAGCTTTCTTT
CASSLGAGEYTEAFF
>.|few|TRBV28|TRBJ2-2
TGTGCCAGCAGTTTGACAGCTAACACCGGGGAGCTGTTTTTT
CASSLTANTGELFF
>TRBD2|.|TRBV27|TRBJ2-3
TGTGCCAGCAGTTATGCGGTCCTAGCGGGGGGGCCGGATACGCAGTATTTT
CASSYAVLAGGPDTQYF
>TRBD1|.|TRBV25-1|TRBJ1-6
TGTGCCAGCAGTGGATCCTCCAGGGGGTCACCCCTCCACTTT
CASSGSSRGSPLHF
>.|many|TRBV7-8|TRBJ1-5
TGTGCCAGCAGCTTAGAAGGGGGACTCGGTCAGCCCCAGCATTTT
CASSLEGGLGQPQHF
>.|.|TRBV7-9|TRBJ2-7
TGTGCCAGCAAACAGGTAAGTCTCGACGAGCAGTACTTC
CASKQVSLDEQYF
>.|.|TRBV19|TRBJ1-1
TGTGCCAGCCTCGGCGGGGAAGAGACTGAAGCTTTCTTT
CASLGGEETEAFF
>TRBD2|many|TRBV7-8|TRBJ2-1
TGTGCCAGCAGCGCTCGGACTAGCGGGTATGAGCAGTTCTTC
CASSARTSGYEQFF
>TRBD2|few|TRBV5-5|TRBJ2-5
TGTGCCAGCAGCTTGGGGGGGGGTGACAAAGAGACCCAGTACTTC
CASSLGGGDKETQYF
>.|few|TRBV7-8|TRBJ2-7
TGTGCCAGCCGAGGAGGAGACTCGCCGGAGCAGTACTTC
CASRGGDSPEQYF
>TRBD1|few|TRBV29-1|TRBJ2-1
TGCAGCGTGCCCGGGACAGGGAGGAACAATGAGCAGTTCTTC
CSVPGTGRNNEQFF
>TRBD2|many|TRBV5-6|TRBJ2-3
TGTGCCAGCAGCTTGTGGGGACTAGAAATAGATACGCAGTATTTT
CASSLWGLEIDTQYF
>.|.|TRBV29-1|TRBJ1-6
TGCAGCGTTGAGCCGGGCCCTAATTCACCCCTCCACTTT
CSVEPGPNSPLHF
>.|many|TRBV27|TRBJ2-1
TGTGCCAGCAGCACATACAATGAGCAGTTCTTC
CASSTYNEQFF
>TRBD2|few|TRBV5-5|TRBJ2-1
TGTGCCAGCAGCCCATGGACTAGCGGGGGATATGAGCAGTTCTTC
CASSPWTSGGYEQFF
>TRBD2|few|TRBV28|TRBJ2-1
TGTGCCAGCAGTTTCCGGTCTAGCGGGCCAGACAATGAGCAGTTCTTC
CASSFRSSGPDNEQFF
>.|.|TRBV28|TRBJ1-1
TGTGCCAGCAGTACGATGTCAACAGGGATGAACACTGAAGCTTTCTTT
CASSTMSTGMNTEAFF
>TRBD1|few|TRBV7-9|TRBJ1-1
TGTGCCAGCACCCCAGGGGGGCCTGAAGCTTTCTTT
CASTPGGPEAFF
>.|few|TRBV7-9|TRBJ2-1
TGTGCCAGCAGCTTTATTGGTGGGCTCCTTTGGGACAATGAGCAGTTCTTC
CASSFIGGLLWDNEQFF
>.|.|TRBV5-1|TRBJ1-1
TGCGCCAGCAGCTTAATGGGGAGCACTGAAGCTTTCTTT
CASSLMGSTEAFF
>.|few|TRBV3-1|TRBJ2-1
TGTGCCAGCAGCCAAGAGGCACATTACTCCTACAATGAGCAGTTCTTC
CASSQEAHYSYNEQFF
>TRBD2|few|TRBV24-1|TRBJ2-2
TGTGCCACCAGTGAAGGGACTAGCAACACCGGGGAGCTGTTTTTT
CATSEGTSNTGELFF
>.|many|TRBV14|TRBJ2-7
TGTGCCAGCAGCCGCCCGACAGAGACTAGCTCCTACGAGCAGTACTTC
CASSRPTETSSYEQYF
>.|.|TRBV10-3|TRBJ2-3
TGTGCCATCAGTGGACCCCTAGGGTGGGGACGTACAGATACGCAGTATTTT
CAISGPLGWGRTDTQYF
>.|few|TRBV19|TRBJ1-5
TGTGCCAGTAGTATAGGAGGGTATCAGCCCCAGCATTTT
CASSIGGYQPQHF
>TRBD2|few|TRBV7-9|TRBJ2-5
TGTGCCAGCAGCTCGGTAGGGGACTACCTGGGGGAGACCCAGTACTTC
CASSSVGDYLGETQYF
>TRBD2|.|TRBV3-1|TRBJ2-5
TGTGCCAGCAGCCAAGTCAGGAGCGGGGGCCTCCAAGAGACCCAGTACTTC
CASSQVRSGGLQETQYF
>.|few|TRBV15|TRBJ2-7
TGTGCCACCAGCAGGTCTCGGGGGATCTCCTACGAGCAGTACTTC
CATSRSRGISYEQYF
>TRBD1|.|TRBV13|TRBJ2-6
TGTGCCAGCAGCTACGGGACAGCAATACACAATGGGGCCAACGTCCTGACTTTC
CASSYGTAIHNGANVLTF
>.|many|TRBV7-9|TRBJ2-7
TGTGCCAGCAGCTTAGGCGGACAGTTCTACGAGCAGTACTTC
CASSLGGQFYEQYF
>.|few|TRBV29-1|TRBJ2-1
TGCAGCGTTGATCGGCCCGGGACGGGGAGCTCCTACAATGAGCAGTTCTTC
CSVDRPGTGSSYNEQFF
>TRBD1|few|TRBV28|TRBJ2-1
TGTGCCAGCAGTTCACTACTGACAGGGTGGTCCTACAATGAGCAGTTCTTC
CASSSLLTGWSYNEQFF
>.|.|TRBV29-1|TRBJ1-1
TGCAGCGTGGACGGCAATTATGAAGCTTTCTTT
CSVDGNYEAFF
>TRBD2|many|TRBV7-9|TRBJ2-2
TGTGCCAGCAGCTTTAATCTAGCGGTCACCGGGGAGCTGTTTTTT
CASSFNLAVTGELFF
>.|many|TRBV4-1|TRBJ1-2
TGCGCCAGCAGTCTCCCGGACGGGGATGGCTACACCTTC
CASSLPDGDGYTF
>.|many|TRBV7-6|TRBJ1-5
TGTGCCAGCAGCCTTGATTCTACCCAGCCCCAGCATTTT
CASSLDSTQPQHF
>.|.|TRBV20-1|TRBJ2-1
TGCAGTGCTCCTAACAATAGACGACTATCGAGCTCCTACAATGAGCAGTTCTTC
CSAPNNRRLSSSYNEQFF
>TRBD1|.|TRBV5-6|TRBJ2-7
TGTGCCAGCAGCTCGACAGGGGTCGGAAGCTCCTACGAGCAGTACTTC
CASSSTGVGSSYEQYF
>.|.|TRBV2|TRBJ2-5
TGTGCCAGCGCTGGAGGGGGTGGCGAGACCCAGTACTTC
CASAGGGGETQYF
>.|.|TRBV28|TRBJ2-1
TGTGCCAGCAGTTACGGTCTCTCCTACAATGAGCAGTTCTTC
CASSYGLSYNEQFF
>.|many|TRBV5-1|TRBJ1-4
TGCGCCAGCAGCTTGATGCAGGGTGATGAAAAACTGTTTTTT
CASSLMQGDEKLFF
>.|.|TRBV29-1|TRBJ2-1
TGCAGCCCCATGGACGGGAACAATGAGCAGTTCTTC
CSPMDGNNEQFF
>TRBD1|many|TRBV4-1|TRBJ1-1
TGCGCCAGCAGCCAAGCGACAGGGGAAGCTTTCTTT
CASSQATGEAFF
>.|.|TRBV28|TRBJ2-7
TGTGCCAGCAGAACTGACAGTTCCCACGAGCAGTACTTC
CASRTDSSHEQYF
>.|.|TRBV29-1|TRBJ1-2
TGCAGCGTTGAAGAGGGGCCAGCCTATGGCTACACCTTC
CSVEEGPAYGYTF
>.|.|TRBV12-3/TRBV12-4|TRBJ1-5
TGTGCCAGCAGTAGGTCAGGGGCGTTTGATCAGCCCCAGCATTTT
CASSRSGAFDQPQHF
>TRBD2|many|TRBV7-9|TRBJ2-7
TGTGCCAGCAGCTCTAGCGGGGGGGCATCCTACGAGCAGTACTTC
CASSSSGGASYEQYF
>TRBD2|.|TRBV11-3|TRBJ2-1
TGTGCCAGCAGCCTCCGAGAAGCGGGGGGGATGAATGAGCAGTTCTTC
CASSLREAGGMNEQFF
>.|.|TRBV7-9|TRBJ2-5
TGTGCCAGCAGCATACGGGGGAGGCAGGAGACCCAGTACTTC
CASSIRGRQETQYF
>TRBD2|.|TRBV28|TRBJ2-2
TGTGCCGGACGGGGGGGCAGGGGGAACACCGGGGAGCTGTTTTTT
CAGRGGRGNTGELFF
>.|.|TRBV9|TRBJ2-3
TGTGCCAGCAGCGGCTGGGCTAACACAGATACGCAGTATTTT
CASSGWANTDTQYF
>TRBD2|few|TRBV5-1|TRBJ2-2
TGCGCCAGCAGCCCGAGGACTAGCGGGGGGGCCGGGACCGGGGAGCTGTTTTTT
CASSPRTSGGAGTGELFF
>.|.|TRBV7-2|TRBJ1-2
TGTGCCAGCAGCTTTAAACCGTCAGGGATCAATGACTACACCTTC
CASSFKPSGINDYTF
>.|many|TRBV12-3/TRBV12-4|TRBJ2-1
TGTGCCAGCACCCAAACCCCAGGGCCAAATGAGCAGTTCTTC
CASTQTPGPNEQFF
>TRBD2|few|TRBV7-9|TRBJ2-1
TGTGCCAGCAGCCTTACCGGGGCTAGCGGGGCGCAACTCCCCTCCAATGAGCAGTTCTTC
CASSLTGASGAQLPSNEQFF